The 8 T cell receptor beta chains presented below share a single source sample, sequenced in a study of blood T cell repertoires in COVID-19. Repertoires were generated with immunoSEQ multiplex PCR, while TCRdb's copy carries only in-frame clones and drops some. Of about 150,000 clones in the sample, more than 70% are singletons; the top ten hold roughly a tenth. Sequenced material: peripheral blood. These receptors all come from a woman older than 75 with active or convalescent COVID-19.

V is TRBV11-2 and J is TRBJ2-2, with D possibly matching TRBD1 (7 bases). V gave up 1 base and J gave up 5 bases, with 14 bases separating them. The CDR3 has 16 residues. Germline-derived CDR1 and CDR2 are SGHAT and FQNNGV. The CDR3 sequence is CASSLAGGLSTGELFF. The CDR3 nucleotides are TGTGCCAGCAGCTTAGCAGGGGGGCTTTCTACCGGGGAGCTGTTTTTT.

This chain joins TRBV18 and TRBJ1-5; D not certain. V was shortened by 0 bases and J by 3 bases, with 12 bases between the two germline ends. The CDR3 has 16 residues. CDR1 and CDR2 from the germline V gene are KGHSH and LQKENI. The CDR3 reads CASSPPEGGINQPQHF. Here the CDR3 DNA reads TGTGCCAGCTCACCACCGGAGGGCGGAATCAATCAGCCCCAGCATTTT. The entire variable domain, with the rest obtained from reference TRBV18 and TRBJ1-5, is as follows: NAGVMQNPRHLVRRRGQEARLRCSPMKGHSHVYWYRQLPEEGLKFMVYLQKENIIDESGMPKERFSAEFPKEGPSILRIQQVVRGDSAAYFCASSPPEGGINQPQHFGDGTRLSIL.

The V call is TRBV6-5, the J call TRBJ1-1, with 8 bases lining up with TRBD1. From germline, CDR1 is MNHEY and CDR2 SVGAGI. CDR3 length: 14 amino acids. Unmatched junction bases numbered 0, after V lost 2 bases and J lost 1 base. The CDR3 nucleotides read TGTGCCAGCAGTTACGGGACAGGGAACACTGAAGCTTTCTTT. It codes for CASSYGTGNTEAFF.

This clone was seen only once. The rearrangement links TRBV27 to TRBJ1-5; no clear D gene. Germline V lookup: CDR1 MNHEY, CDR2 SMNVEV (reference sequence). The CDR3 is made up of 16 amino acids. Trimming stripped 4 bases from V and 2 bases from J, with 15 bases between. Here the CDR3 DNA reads TGTGCCAGCAGTTCCTTGGAGTATTGGGGCAATCAGCCCCAGCATTTT. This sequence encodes CASSSLEYWGNQPQHF.

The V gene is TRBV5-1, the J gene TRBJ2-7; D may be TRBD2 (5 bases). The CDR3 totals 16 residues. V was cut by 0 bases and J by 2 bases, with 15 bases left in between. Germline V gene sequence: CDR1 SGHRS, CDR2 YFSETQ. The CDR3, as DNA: TGCGCCAGCAGCTTGGGTGACACCCCCGGGACCTACGAGCAGTACTTC. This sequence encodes CASSLGDTPGTYEQYF.

CDR3 residues: CASSSLDTQYF. DNA of the CDR3: TGTGCCAGCAGTTCCCTAGATACGCAGTATTTT. The V call is TRBV12-3 or TRBV12-4, the J call TRBJ2-3, with unresolved D. V was cut by 4 bases and J by 5 bases, with 4 bases left in between. The CDR3 has 11 amino acids.

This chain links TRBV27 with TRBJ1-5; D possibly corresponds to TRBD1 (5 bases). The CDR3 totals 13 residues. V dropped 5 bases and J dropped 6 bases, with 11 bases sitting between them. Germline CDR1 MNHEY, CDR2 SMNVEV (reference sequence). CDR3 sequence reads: CASSPGWAQPQHF. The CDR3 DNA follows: TGTGCCAGCAGTCCAGGGTGGGCTCAGCCCCAGCATTTT.

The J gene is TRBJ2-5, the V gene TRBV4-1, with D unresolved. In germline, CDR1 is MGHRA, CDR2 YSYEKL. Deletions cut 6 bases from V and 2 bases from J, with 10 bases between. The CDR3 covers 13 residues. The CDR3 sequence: CASRAGSQETQYF. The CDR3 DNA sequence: TGCGCCAGCAGAGCCGGGTCTCAAGAGACCCAGTACTTC.